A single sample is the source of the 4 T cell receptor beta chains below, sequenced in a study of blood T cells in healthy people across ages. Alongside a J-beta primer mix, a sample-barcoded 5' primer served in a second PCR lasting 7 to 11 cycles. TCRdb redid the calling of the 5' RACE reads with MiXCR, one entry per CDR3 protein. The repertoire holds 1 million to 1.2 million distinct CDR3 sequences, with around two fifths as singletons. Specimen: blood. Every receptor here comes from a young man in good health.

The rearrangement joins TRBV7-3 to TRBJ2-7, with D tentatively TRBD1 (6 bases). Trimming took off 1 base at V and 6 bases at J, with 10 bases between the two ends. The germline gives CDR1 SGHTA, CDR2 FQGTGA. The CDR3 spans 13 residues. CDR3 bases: TGTGCCAGCAGCTTAATTCCCAGGGGCGAGCAGTACTTC. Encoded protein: CASSLIPRGEQYF.

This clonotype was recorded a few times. The CDR3 sequence is CASSPTSSYGYTF. DNA for the CDR3: TGTGCCAGCAGCCCCACCTCTTCCTATGGCTACACCTTC. V and J are TRBV7-9 and TRBJ1-2; D ambiguous. CDR3 length equals 13 residues. Trimming removed 5 bases at V and 4 bases at J, with 11 bases between. Germline-derived CDR1 and CDR2 are SEHNR and FQNEAQ (reference sequence).

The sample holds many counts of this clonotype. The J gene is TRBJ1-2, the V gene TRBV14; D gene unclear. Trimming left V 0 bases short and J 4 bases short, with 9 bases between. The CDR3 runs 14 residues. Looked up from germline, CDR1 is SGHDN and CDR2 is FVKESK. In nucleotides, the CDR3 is TGTGCCAGCAGCCAAGAGTCCAGGAGCTATGGCTACACCTTC. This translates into CASSQESRSYGYTF.

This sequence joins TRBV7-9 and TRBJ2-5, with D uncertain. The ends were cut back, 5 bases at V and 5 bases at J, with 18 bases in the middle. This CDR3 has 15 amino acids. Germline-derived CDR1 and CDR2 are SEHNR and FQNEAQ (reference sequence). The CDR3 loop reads CASSPPESFGETQYF. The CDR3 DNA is TGTGCCAGCAGCCCCCCTGAATCCTTCGGGGAGACCCAGTACTTC. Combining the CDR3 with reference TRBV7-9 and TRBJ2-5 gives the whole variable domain DTGVSQNPRHKITKRGQNVTFRCDPISEHNRLYWYRQTLGQGPEFLTYFQNEAQLEKSRLLSDRFSAERPKGSFSTLEIQRTEQGDSAMYLCASSPPESFGETQYFGPGTRLLVL.